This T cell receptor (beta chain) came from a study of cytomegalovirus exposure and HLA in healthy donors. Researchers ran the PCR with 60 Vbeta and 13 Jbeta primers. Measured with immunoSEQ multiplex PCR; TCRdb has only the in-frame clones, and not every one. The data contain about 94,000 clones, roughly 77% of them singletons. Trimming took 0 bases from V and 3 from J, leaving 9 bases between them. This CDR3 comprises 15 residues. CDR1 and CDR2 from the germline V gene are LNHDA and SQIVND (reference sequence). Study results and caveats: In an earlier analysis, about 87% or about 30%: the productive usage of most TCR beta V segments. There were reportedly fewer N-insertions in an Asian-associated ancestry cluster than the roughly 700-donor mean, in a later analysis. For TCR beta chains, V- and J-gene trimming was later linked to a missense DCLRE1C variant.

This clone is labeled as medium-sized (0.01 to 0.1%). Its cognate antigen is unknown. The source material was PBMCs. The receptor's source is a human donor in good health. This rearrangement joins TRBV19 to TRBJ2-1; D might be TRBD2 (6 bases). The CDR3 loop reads CASSIEGSGYNEQFF. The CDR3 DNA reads TGTGCCAGTAGTATAGAAGGTAGCGGCTACAATGAGCAGTTCTTC.